The 25 T cell receptor beta chains below were found in one sample sequenced in a study of OX40 agonist ivuxolimab in advanced cancers. The protocol was immunoSEQ multiplex PCR, while the TCRdb copy is restricted to in-frame clones and leaves out a portion. The sample has more than 45,000 clones, 83% seen once. Here the sequenced sample was CD4+ or CD8+ T cells sorted from blood, taken in a trial of the OX40 agonist ivuxolimab. All receptors come from an adult with an advanced solid tumor such as melanoma, head and neck, liver or kidney cancer.

The V and J genes are TRBV7-2 and TRBJ1-2; a possible D gene is TRBD1 (6 bases). This CDR3 comprises 15 residues. Germline CDR1 SGHTA, CDR2 FQGNSA. V lost 5 bases, J lost 3 bases, and 16 bases lay in between. The CDR3 sequence: CASSPAGGRDYGYTF. The CDR3 DNA reads TGTGCCAGCAGCCCCGCGGGGGGGCGGGACTATGGCTACACCTTC.

The rearrangement joins TRBV5-6 to TRBJ1-4, with D perhaps matching TRBD1 (6 bases). Looked up from germline, CDR1 is SGHDT and CDR2 is YYEEEE. The ends were cut back, 4 bases at V and 5 bases at J, with 18 bases in the middle. There are 16 residues in the CDR3. The DNA for the CDR3 is TGTGCCAGCAGCGCGTCCGCGCAGGGGACCAATGAAAAACTGTTTTTT. Translated, it gives CASSASAQGTNEKLFF.

This clone was seen more than once but under ten times. The chain couples TRBV5-4 to TRBJ2-1; D unresolved. Germline-derived CDR1 and CDR2 are SGHNT and YYREEE (reference sequence). The CDR3 consists of 14 residues. Deletions cut 9 bases from V and 0 bases from J, with 13 bases between. The CDR3 region is CATRLESSYNEQFF. CDR3 DNA sequence: TGTGCCACAAGACTGGAAAGCTCCTACAATGAGCAGTTCTTC.

The J gene is TRBJ2-7, the V gene TRBV5-3; TRBD2 is a possible D gene (6 bases). TRBV5-3 is filed as an ORF, its function uncertain. The CDR3 consists of 16 residues. The V end was cut by 5 bases, the J end by 0 bases, with 18 bases between. CDR3 in amino acids: CARRAPGVPSSYEQYF. CDR3 nucleotide sequence: TGTGCCAGAAGGGCCCCGGGGGTTCCGAGCTCCTACGAGCAGTACTTC.

This chain joins TRBV7-9 and TRBJ1-5; a possible D gene is TRBD1 (5 bases). The CDR3 has 16 amino acids. Looked up from germline, CDR1 is SEHNR and CDR2 is FQNEAQ (reference sequence). V was pared by 5 bases and J by 0 bases, with 14 bases between. The CDR3 DNA sequence: TGTGCCAGCAGCCCTCAGCGGGGGGATAGCAATCAGCCCCAGCATTTT. Translated: CASSPQRGDSNQPQHF.

This chain joins TRBV6-5 and TRBJ1-6; no firm D call. Trimming took off 6 bases at V and 7 bases at J, with 10 bases between the two ends. The V gene's germline CDR1 is MNHEY and CDR2 SVGAGI. This CDR3 has 13 residues. The CDR3 sequence is CASRRAPNSPLHF. CDR3 DNA: TGTGCCAGCAGGCGGGCACCCAATTCACCCCTCCACTTT.

The chain joins TRBV4-1 to TRBJ2-3, with D tentatively TRBD1 (5 bases). Germline values: CDR1 MGHRA, CDR2 YSYEKL. V dropped 3 bases and J dropped 2 bases, with 9 bases sitting between them. CDR3 length: 14 amino acids. This CDR3 is CASSQFGATDTQYF. For the CDR3, the DNA is TGCGCCAGCAGCCAGTTTGGGGCCACAGATACGCAGTATTTT.

V is TRBV5-6 and J is TRBJ2-3, with a possible D match to TRBD2 (6 bases). V was pared by 4 bases and J by 5 bases, with 14 bases between. Germline V gene data show CDR1 as SGHDT and CDR2 as YYEEEE. This CDR3 is 14 amino acids long. CDR3 DNA: TGTGCCAGCAGCCCGTTGGCCGGGGGAGATACGCAGTATTTT. Its protein is CASSPLAGGDTQYF.

The CDR3 spells CASSLETSGNEQFF. Written as DNA, the CDR3 is TGTGCCAGCAGCTTAGAAACTAGCGGCAATGAGCAGTTCTTC. This sequence joins TRBV7-9 and TRBJ2-1; 8 nucleotides align to TRBD2. Germline loops: CDR1 SEHNR, CDR2 FQNEAQ (reference sequence). There are 14 residues in the CDR3. Trimming at V came to 1 base and at J to 6 bases, leaving 2 bases not matched to a gene.

The chain carries TRBV6-1 and TRBJ1-2; D is unresolved. This CDR3 has 15 amino acids. Trimming removed 10 bases at V and 3 bases at J, with 21 bases between. Germline assignment: CDR1 MNHNS and CDR2 SASEGT. This chain's CDR3 is CATPGIPRGDYGYTF. The CDR3 nucleotides are TGTGCCACCCCGGGTATTCCTCGGGGTGACTATGGCTACACCTTC.

This clone appeared a single time. The CDR3 nucleotides are TGCGCCAGCAGCTTCATGGGACGGAACACCGGGGAGCTGTTTTTT. Translation gives CASSFMGRNTGELFF. This sequence joins TRBV5-1 and TRBJ2-2; D might be TRBD1 or TRBD2, each matching 5 bases. CDR3 length: 15 amino acids. V was trimmed by 2 bases and J by 1 base, leaving 9 bases between them. Germline assignment: CDR1 SGHRS and CDR2 YFSETQ.

V and J are TRBV10-3 and TRBJ2-6; D is ambiguous. The ends were cut back, 3 bases at V and 0 bases at J, with 9 bases in the middle. This CDR3 is 16 amino acids long. CDR1 and CDR2 from the germline V gene are ENHRY and SYGVKD. The CDR3 sequence is CAISDRVSSGANVLTF. In nucleotides, the CDR3 is TGTGCCATCAGTGACCGTGTTAGCTCTGGGGCCAACGTCCTGACTTTC.

This sequence joins TRBV7-2 and TRBJ1-2; D may be TRBD1 (5 bases). The V gene's germline CDR1 is SGHTA and CDR2 FQGNSA. The CDR3 has 14 amino acids. V dropped 4 bases and J dropped 4 bases, with 13 bases sitting between them. The DNA for the CDR3 is TGTGCCAGCAGCTCCCAGGGTAGGGGCTATGGCTACACCTTC. Translation gives CASSSQGRGYGYTF.

This clone was picked up a small number of times. This chain connects TRBV5-6 to TRBJ2-7, with no clear D. Trimming stripped 4 bases from V and 0 bases from J, with 14 bases between. This CDR3 spans 15 amino acids. Germline CDR1 SGHDT, CDR2 YYEEEE. This CDR3 is CASSPGRMGSYEQYF. The CDR3, as DNA: TGTGCCAGCAGCCCCGGTCGGATGGGCTCCTACGAGCAGTACTTC.

This clone came up a few times. The rearrangement links TRBV6-1 to TRBJ1-4; D remains ambiguous. V dropped 9 bases and J dropped 6 bases, with 17 bases sitting between them. The CDR3 has 14 amino acids. Germline V gene lookup returns CDR1 MNHNS and CDR2 SASEGT. The CDR3 loop is CARGRVGVDEKLFF. CDR3 bases: TGTGCCAGGGGGAGGGTAGGAGTTGATGAAAAACTGTTTTTT.

The V and J genes are TRBV25-1 and TRBJ2-5; D uncertain. The germline V gene has CDR1 MGHDK and CDR2 SYGVNS. The CDR3 has 13 residues. Trimming took off 8 bases at V and 2 bases at J, with 12 bases between the two ends. The CDR3 region is CASATGRQETQYF. For the CDR3, the DNA is TGTGCCAGCGCAACGGGTCGGCAAGAGACCCAGTACTTC.

The CDR3 loop reads CASSLDLTREETQYF. The CDR3 DNA follows: TGTGCCAGCAGCTTAGATCTCACTAGAGAGGAGACCCAGTACTTC. The J gene is TRBJ2-5, the V gene TRBV11-2; D is possibly TRBD2 (5 bases). The CDR3 length is 15 residues. V dropped 0 bases and J dropped 5 bases, with 13 bases sitting between them. Germline assignment: CDR1 SGHAT and CDR2 FQNNGV.

The chain's CDR3 is CASSPQTPNTGELFF. DNA for the CDR3: TGTGCCAGCTCACCACAGACACCGAACACCGGGGAGCTGTTTTTT. The chain carries TRBV18 and TRBJ2-2, with D uncertain. Trimming removed 1 base from V and 0 bases from J, with 6 bases in between. This CDR3 has 15 amino acids. Germline CDR1 reads KGHSH; CDR2 reads LQKENI.

This sequence joins TRBV7-2 and TRBJ2-7; the D gene is possibly TRBD1 (5 bases). The CDR3 consists of 13 residues. Germline-derived CDR1 and CDR2 are SGHTA and FQGNSA. Trimming pared 4 bases from V and 6 bases from J, leaving 13 bases between. The CDR3 nucleotides are TGTGCCAGCAGCTCACCCCCAGGGCTCGAGCAGTACTTC. Translating it yields CASSSPPGLEQYF.

With respect to this clone: The same CDR3 is also encoded by other DNA sequences in this sample. This chain joins TRBV20-1 and TRBJ1-5; no clear D. In germline, CDR1 is DFQATT, CDR2 SNEGSKA (reference sequence). The V end was cut by 5 bases, the J end by 3 bases, with 5 bases between. The CDR3 consists of 11 residues. The CDR3 loop reads CSAGSNQPQHF. The CDR3 DNA reads TGCAGTGCTGGGTCCAATCAGCCCCAGCATTTT.

V and J are TRBV5-1 and TRBJ2-3, with 8 bases lining up with TRBD1. In germline, CDR1 is SGHRS, CDR2 YFSETQ. The CDR3 sequence is 15 residues long. The trim removed 5 bases at V and 3 bases at J, leaving 8 bases unmatched. The CDR3 sequence is CASSFDRGRTDTQYF. Here the CDR3 DNA reads TGCGCCAGCAGTTTCGACAGGGGAAGGACAGATACGCAGTATTTT.

The chain links TRBV6-1 to TRBJ1-4; 11 bases map to TRBD1. J was trimmed by 11 bases and V by 5 bases; bases with no gene match: 7. CDR1 and CDR2 from the germline V gene are MNHNS and SASEGT. The CDR3 covers 14 residues. The CDR3 protein is CASSLDRGRGKLFF. The CDR3 bases are TGTGCCAGCAGTTTGGACAGGGGGCGCGGGAAACTGTTTTTT.

The chain is built from TRBV7-9 and TRBJ2-3; 10 bases align to TRBD1. CDR1 is SEHNR, CDR2 FQNEAQ, per germline (reference sequence). The CDR3 is made up of 14 amino acids. The ends lost 5 bases at V and 3 bases at J; junction bases unmatched: 2. CDR3 DNA: TGTGCCAGCAGCCGGACAGGGGGGACAGATACGCAGTATTTT. This codes for CASSRTGGTDTQYF. Looking up the rest from reference TRBV7-9 and TRBJ2-3 gives the full variable domain: DTGVSQNPRHKITKRGQNVTFRCDPISEHNRLYWYRQTLGQGPEFLTYFQNEAQLEKSRLLSDRFSAERPKGSFSTLEIQRTEQGDSAMYLCASSRTGGTDTQYFGPGTRLTVL.

A note on this clone: In the same sample, other DNA sequences code for this CDR3. The genes are TRBV2 and TRBJ2-7; D is undetermined. Deletions cut 5 bases from V and 0 bases from J, with 5 bases between. There are 12 residues in the CDR3. Germline CDR1 and CDR2: SNHLY and FYNNEI. The CDR3: CASSLSSYEQYF. The CDR3 region has the DNA TGTGCCAGCAGTTTGAGCTCCTACGAGCAGTACTTC.

The chain joins TRBV4-2 to TRBJ2-5; TRBD1 agrees at 11 bases. The CDR3 contains 16 residues. The V gene's germline CDR1 is LGHNA and CDR2 YNFKEQ. Trimming removed 1 base from V and 5 bases from J; junction bases left unmatched: 6. The CDR3 loop reads CASSQAGQGAGETQYF. In nucleotides, the CDR3 is TGTGCCAGCAGCCAAGCCGGACAGGGGGCAGGTGAGACCCAGTACTTC.